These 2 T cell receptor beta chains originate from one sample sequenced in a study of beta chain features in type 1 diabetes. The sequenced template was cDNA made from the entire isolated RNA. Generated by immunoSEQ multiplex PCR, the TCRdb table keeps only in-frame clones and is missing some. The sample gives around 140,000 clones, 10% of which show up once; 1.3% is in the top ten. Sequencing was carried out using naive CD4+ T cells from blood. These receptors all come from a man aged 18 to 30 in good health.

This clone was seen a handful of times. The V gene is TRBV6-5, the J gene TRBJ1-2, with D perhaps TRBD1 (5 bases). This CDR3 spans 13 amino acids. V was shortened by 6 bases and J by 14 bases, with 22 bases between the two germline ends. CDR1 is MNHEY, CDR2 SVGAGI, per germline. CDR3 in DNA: TGTGCCAGCAGCACTAGGGAGAGCGGGGCGAGAACCTTC. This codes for CASSTRESGARTF.

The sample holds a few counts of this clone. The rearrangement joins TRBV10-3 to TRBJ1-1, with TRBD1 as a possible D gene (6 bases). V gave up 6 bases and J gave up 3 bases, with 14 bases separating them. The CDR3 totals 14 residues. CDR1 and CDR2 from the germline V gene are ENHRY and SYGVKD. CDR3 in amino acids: CAISPLQGYTEAFF. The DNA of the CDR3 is TGTGCCATCAGCCCCCTCCAGGGGTACACTGAAGCTTTCTTT.